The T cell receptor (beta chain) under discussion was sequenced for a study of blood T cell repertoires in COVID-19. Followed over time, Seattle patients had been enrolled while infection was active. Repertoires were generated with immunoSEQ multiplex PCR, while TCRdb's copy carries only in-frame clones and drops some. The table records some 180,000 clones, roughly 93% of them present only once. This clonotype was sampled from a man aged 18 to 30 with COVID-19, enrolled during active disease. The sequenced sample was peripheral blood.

The CDR3 nucleotides are TGTGCCAGCAGTGCGGCGGCCTACTCCTACGAGCAGTACTTC. Protein sequence: CASSAAAYSYEQYF. The V gene is TRBV27, the J gene TRBJ2-7; D gene uncertain. The germline CDR1 and CDR2 sequences are MNHEY and SMNVEV (reference sequence). This CDR3 has 14 amino acids. V lost 5 bases, J lost 0 bases, and 11 bases lay in between.